The 22 T cell receptor beta chains below all came from one sample that was sequenced in a study of T cell responses to AZD1222 COVID-19 vaccine. Libraries were prepared by immunoSEQ multiplex PCR; TCRdb keeps only in-frame clonotypes and omits some of them. The repertoire consists of about 150,000 clones, with around 90% occurring once and the leading ten covering 4% to 6%. Sample: peripheral blood, taken on day 0 of AZD1222 vaccination. Receptor source: an adult in good health.

V is TRBV7-9 and J is TRBJ2-1, with 12 bases identical to TRBD2. The CDR3 has 15 amino acids. Germline CDR1 is SEHNR and CDR2 is FQNEAQ (reference sequence). The trim removed 1 base at V and 9 bases at J, leaving 4 bases unmatched. CDR3 sequence reads: CASSLEGTSGPEQFF. The CDR3 DNA reads TGTGCCAGCAGCTTAGAAGGGACTAGCGGGCCTGAGCAGTTCTTC.

The rearrangement uses TRBV24-1 and TRBJ2-3, with 7 bases aligning to TRBD1. The CDR3 loop spans 13 amino acids. The J segment lost 3 bases and the V segment lost 9 bases, leaving 5 bases of the junction unmatched. Germline V gene data show CDR1 as KGHDR and CDR2 as SFDVKD. This CDR3 reads CATAGGGTDTQYF. The CDR3 DNA is TGTGCCACCGCAGGGGGTGGGACAGATACGCAGTATTTT.

This chain joins TRBV6-5 and TRBJ2-7, with D perhaps matching TRBD1 (5 bases). V lost 7 bases and J lost 4, with 14 bases in between. CDR1 is MNHEY, CDR2 SVGAGI, per germline. The CDR3 is 13 residues long. The CDR3, as DNA: TGTGCCAGCAAACAGGACCTAATTTACGAGCAGTACTTC. This translates into CASKQDLIYEQYF.

The V gene is TRBV7-9, the J gene TRBJ1-4; D may be TRBD1 (6 bases). This CDR3 comprises 13 residues. Germline V gives CDR1 SEHNR, CDR2 FQNEAQ (reference sequence). Between the trimmed V and J ends, which lost 1 base and 8 bases, there was a span of 8 bases. The CDR3 reads CASSLGGGEKLFF. The DNA for the CDR3 is TGTGCCAGCAGCTTAGGAGGGGGAGAAAAACTGTTTTTT.

The CDR3 loop is CASSTGLAGEYDEQFF. The DNA of the CDR3 is TGTGCCAGCAGTACGGGACTAGCGGGAGAGTACGATGAGCAGTTCTTC. V gene TRBV11-2 combines with J gene TRBJ2-1; 14 nucleotides agree with TRBD2. The V segment lost 6 bases and the J segment 8 bases; nucleotides outside the gene matches: 9. The CDR3 has 16 amino acids. Germline CDR1 is SGHAT and CDR2 is FQNNGV.

The chain uses TRBV7-8 and TRBJ2-3, with TRBD2 identical over 9 bases. The germline gives CDR1 SGHVS, CDR2 FQNEAQ. V gave up 1 base and J gave up 4 bases; unmatched junction bases: 3. CDR3 length: 15 amino acids. Here the CDR3 reads CASSLVRGGADTQYF. CDR3 bases: TGTGCCAGCAGCTTAGTGCGGGGGGGAGCAGATACGCAGTATTTT.

The chain combines TRBV3-1 (or the pseudogene TRBV3-2) with TRBJ1-5; D ambiguous. The CDR3 consists of 13 residues. The germline V gene encodes CDR1 LGHDT and CDR2 YNNKEL (reference sequence). Trimming pared 0 bases from V and 7 bases from J, leaving 7 bases between. The CDR3: CASSQERKQPQHF. The CDR3 coding sequence is TGTGCCAGCAGCCAAGAAAGGAAGCAGCCCCAGCATTTT.

The chain is built from TRBV7-2 and TRBJ1-5, with a weak D call TRBD1 (6 bases). V lost 5 bases and J 5 bases, leaving 13 bases between the germline ends. The CDR3 extends over 14 amino acids. Germline V CDR1 and CDR2: SGHTA, FQGNSA. The CDR3 protein is CASSQRGPDQPQHF. CDR3 DNA: TGTGCCAGCAGCCAACGGGGGCCTGATCAGCCCCAGCATTTT.

This chain joins TRBV5-8 and TRBJ2-2, with no clear D. With 6 bases removed from V and 3 bases from J, the gap between germline ends came to 18 bases. The CDR3 spans 16 residues. The germline gives CDR1 SGHTS, CDR2 YDEGEE. DNA of the CDR3: TGTGCCAGCACCCTGATCCACACTCTGGACACCGGGGAGCTGTTTTTT. Translation: CASTLIHTLDTGELFF.

J is TRBJ2-1 and V is TRBV9; TRBD2 matches at 10 bases. This CDR3 spans 15 amino acids. The ends lost 0 bases at V and 9 bases at J; junction bases unmatched: 6. In germline, CDR1 is SGDLS, CDR2 YYNGEE. CDR3: CASSVEASGRAEQFF. The CDR3, as DNA: TGTGCCAGCAGCGTAGAGGCTAGCGGGAGAGCTGAGCAGTTCTTC.

The chain has TRBV12-3 or TRBV12-4 and TRBJ2-7, with D tentatively TRBD2 (6 bases). V dropped 6 bases and J dropped 5 bases, with 11 bases sitting between them. This CDR3 is 12 amino acids long. The DNA of the CDR3 is TGTGCCAGCAGCGGACTATCTCACGAGCAGTACTTC. It codes for CASSGLSHEQYF.

The V and J genes are TRBV4-3 and TRBJ1-2; possible D gene TRBD1, 5 bases. This CDR3 has 15 residues. Germline V lookup: CDR1 LGHNA, CDR2 YSLEER. The germline V and J ends were trimmed by 4 bases and 0 bases, with 12 bases remaining between them. This chain's CDR3 is CASSLGTEANYGYTF. The CDR3 DNA is TGCGCCAGCAGCCTAGGGACGGAGGCTAACTATGGCTACACCTTC.

This clone occurred a few times. Mismatch with germline at one junction end may stem from a read error. The rearrangement uses TRBV4-1 and TRBJ2-1; D is undetermined. This CDR3 comprises 11 residues. Germline assignment: CDR1 MGHRA and CDR2 YSYEKL. The CDR3 protein is CASSQVGPPIF. Here the CDR3 DNA reads TGCGCCAGCAGCCAAGTAGGTCCCCCCATCTTC.

The chain combines TRBV4-3 with TRBJ1-4; a weak D match, TRBD1 (6 bases). Germline loops: CDR1 LGHNA, CDR2 YSLEER. There are 16 residues in the CDR3. The V and J ends lost 1 base and 4 bases respectively, with 13 bases between them. CDR3 sequence: CASSQGPGQYNEKLFF. CDR3 DNA: TGCGCCAGCAGCCAAGGCCCCGGACAGTATAATGAAAAACTGTTTTTT.

On this clone: One junction end does not reproduce the germline sequence, and a read error may be involved. V usage is TRBV7-7 and J usage is TRBJ1-6; 9 positions agree with TRBD1. This CDR3 has 16 residues. Per germline, CDR1 SSHAT and CDR2 FNYEAQ (reference sequence). CDR3 loop: CASSFSPGTGHSPLHF. CDR3 coding DNA: TGTGCTAGCAGCTTTAGTCCCGGGACAGGGCACTCACCCCTCCACTTT.

This sequence joins TRBV13 and TRBJ2-7, with 7 bases aligning to TRBD2. This CDR3 has 15 residues. V shed 4 bases, J shed 0 bases, and the junction held 6 bases outside the gene matches. Germline V gene data show CDR1 as PRHDT and CDR2 as FYEKMQ (reference sequence). CDR3 bases: TGTGCCAGCAGCTCCGGTCTAGCGGACTCCTACGAGCAGTACTTC. Residues: CASSSGLADSYEQYF.

This clone occurred a few times. The rearrangement joins TRBV9 to TRBJ1-2; D remains ambiguous. Between the trimmed V and J ends, which lost 0 bases and 2 bases, there was a span of 8 bases. The CDR3 spans 14 residues. CDR1 is SGDLS and CDR2 is YYNGEE in the germline V gene. CDR3 sequence: CASSVERQNYGYTF. In DNA, the CDR3 is TGTGCCAGCAGCGTAGAACGTCAAAACTATGGCTACACCTTC. The whole variable domain, remainder taken from reference TRBV9 and TRBJ1-2, is DSGVTQTPKHLITATGQRVTLRCSPRSGDLSVYWYQQSLDQGLQFLIQYYNGEERAKGNILERFSAQQFPDLHSELNLSSLELGDSALYFCASSVERQNYGYTFGSGTRLTVV.

The chain joins TRBV19 to TRBJ1-5; D is ambiguous. The CDR3 contains 13 residues. Per the germline V gene, CDR1 is LNHDA and CDR2 is SQIVND (reference sequence). V was cut by 5 bases and J by 6 bases, with 11 bases left in between. In DNA, the CDR3 is TGTGCCAGTAGTCAAAGGAGAGGTCAGCCCCAGCATTTT. Amino acid sequence: CASSQRRGQPQHF.

The gene calls are TRBV5-6 and TRBJ1-4, with D tentatively TRBD1 (5 bases). CDR1 and CDR2 from the germline V gene are SGHDT and YYEEEE. The CDR3 has 16 residues. Deletions cut 3 bases from V and 3 bases from J, with 15 bases between. The DNA for the CDR3 is TGTGCCAGCAGCTGGGGGAACGGATTGTCTAATGAAAAACTGTTTTTT. Its translation: CASSWGNGLSNEKLFF.

This chain uses TRBV28 with TRBJ2-3, with D maybe TRBD2 (5 bases). This CDR3 has 14 residues. Deletions cut 10 bases from V and 0 bases from J, with 14 bases between. Germline V gene data show CDR1 as MDHEN and CDR2 as SYDVKM. The CDR3 DNA is TGTGCCACCCGGCGAGGGCGGAGCACAGATACGCAGTATTTT. Translating it yields CATRRGRSTDTQYF. Full variable domain (outside the CDR3, taken from reference TRBV28 and TRBJ2-3): DVKVTQSSRYLVKRTGEKVFLECVQDMDHENMFWYRQDPGLGLRLIYFSYDVKMKEKGDIPEGYSVSREKKERFSLILESASTNQTSMYLCATRRGRSTDTQYFGPGTRLTVL.

This clone was counted a single time. The J gene is TRBJ2-5, the V gene TRBV27; TRBD2 is a possible D gene (6 bases). The CDR3 covers 13 residues. From germline, CDR1 is MNHEY and CDR2 SMNVEV (reference sequence). V was trimmed by 4 bases and J by 2 bases, leaving 8 bases between them. The CDR3 DNA is TGTGCCAGCAGTTGGGGGGAACAAGAGACCCAGTACTTC. Translation: CASSWGEQETQYF.

The rearrangement joins TRBV11-1 to TRBJ2-7; 7 nucleotides match TRBD1. CDR1 and CDR2 (germline): SGHAT, FQDESV (reference sequence). With 5 bases clipped from V and 2 bases from J, the junction kept 9 bases outside the gene matches. The CDR3 totals 15 residues. The CDR3 sequence: CASSLPDRPPYEQYF. CDR3 bases: TGTGCCAGCAGCCTACCGGACAGGCCCCCCTACGAGCAGTACTTC.